The rows below give T cell receptor beta chains drawn from one sample of a study of T cells in Graves' hyperthyroidism and ophthalmopathy. One entry per CDR3 protein, called by TCRdb with MiXCR from the multiplex PCR reads. Here the sample spans roughly 700,000 distinct CDR3 sequences, about 14% being singletons. The sequenced sample consisted of blood. These receptors came from a woman younger than 30 with Graves' hyperthyroidism. The CDR3 runs from the conserved cysteine through the conserved F or W. A D gene is named only where the DNA matches it firmly. Size is stated for part of the rows, as once, few or many counts, or as a class when the clone is expanded.

>TRBJ2-7|TRBV11-2|NA|many
TGTGCCAGCAGCAAGATGAGCTCCTACGAGCAGTACTTC
CASSKMSSYEQYF
>TRBJ2-7|TRBV2|TRBD2|NA
TGTGCCAGCAGTGTGCGGGGGGCGGGCGAGCAGTACTTC
CASSVRGAGEQYF
>TRBJ1-1|TRBV7-2|NA|many
TGTGCCAGCAGCCTAGGTCCTTGGCTGAACACTGAAGCTTTCTTT
CASSLGPWLNTEAFF
>TRBJ2-7|TRBV29-1|NA|NA
TGCAGCGTTGGAGAGACAGGCTCCTACGAGCAGTACTTC
CSVGETGSYEQYF
>TRBJ2-3|TRBV28|TRBD2|many
TGTGCCAGCAGTTTCCCCAGGCAGCCCGAGACTAGCGGCCCTGAAGGGCTCACAGATACGCAGTATTTT
CASSFPRQPETSGPEGLTDTQYF
>TRBJ2-7|TRBV7-9|TRBD2|NA
TGTGCCAGCAGCGTAGCGGGAAGGACCCGTGGCGAGCAGTACTTC
CASSVAGRTRGEQYF
>TRBJ1-2|TRBV19|NA|NA
TGTGCCAGTAGTATAAGGTCCGGGCTGAATGGCTACACCTTC
CASSIRSGLNGYTF
>TRBJ2-7|TRBV24-1|NA|NA
TGTGCCACCAATGATTCAGCCGGGACTTCCTACGAGCAGTACTTC
CATNDSAGTSYEQYF
>TRBJ2-5|TRBV7-9|TRBD2|NA
TGTGCCAGCAGCCTGGGGGGACTAGCGTTCGGGGGGGCCCAGTACTTC
CASSLGGLAFGGAQYF
>TRBJ1-2|TRBV5-1|NA|NA
TGCGCCAGCAGCTTGGAGGGCCCTGGCTACACCTTC
CASSLEGPGYTF
>TRBJ1-4|TRBV7-9|TRBD1|NA
TGTGCCAGCAGCTGGGGGACAGGGTTCGAAAAACTGTTTTTT
CASSWGTGFEKLFF
>TRBJ2-1|TRBV2|NA|NA
TGTGCCAGCAGTGTCCTTTACGGACAGAACAATGAGCAGTTCTTC
CASSVLYGQNNEQFF
>TRBJ1-1|TRBV10-1|NA|many
TGCGCCAGCAGTGAGTCAGGGCTCGGCACTGAAGCTTTCTTT
CASSESGLGTEAFF
>TRBJ2-1|TRBV27|TRBD2|few
TGTGCCAGCAGTTCCGGGACTAGGATTTACAATGAGCAGTTCTTC
CASSSGTRIYNEQFF
>TRBJ2-7|TRBV2|TRBD1|many
TGTGCCAGCAGTCCGGGACAGGGGATAAGCGAGCAGTACTTC
CASSPGQGISEQYF
>TRBJ2-5|TRBV30|NA|NA
TGTGCCCAATTTTTGGCGGAGACCCAGTACTTC
CAQFLAETQYF
>TRBJ2-1|TRBV20-1|TRBD2|NA
TGCAGTGCTAGAACCGGGACTAGCGGGAACCCCAATGAGCAGTTCTTC
CSARTGTSGNPNEQFF
>TRBJ1-1|TRBV4-1|NA|few
TGCGCCAGCAGCCAAGATCGCAGGGGCACTGAAGCTTTCTTT
CASSQDRRGTEAFF
>TRBJ2-1|TRBV7-9|NA|many
TGTGCCAGCAGCTTAGTTGCGGGTCGGTTTAATGAGCAGTTCTTC
CASSLVAGRFNEQFF
>TRBJ2-7|TRBV18|NA|many
TGTGCCAGCTCACCAATGGAAGGTAACTACGAGCAGTACTTC
CASSPMEGNYEQYF
>TRBJ2-5|TRBV7-2|NA|many
TGTGCCAGCAGCCGCGGAGGGGGCGTGGAGACCCAGTACTTC
CASSRGGGVETQYF
>TRBJ2-1|TRBV10-3|NA|NA
TGTGCCATCAGTGATTCGCAGGGGTACAATGAGCAGTTCTTC
CAISDSQGYNEQFF
>TRBJ2-1|TRBV6-1|TRBD1|many
TGTGCCAGCACCCAAGGGACAGGGGATGAACATGAGCAGTTCTTC
CASTQGTGDEHEQFF
>TRBJ2-5|TRBV4-1|TRBD1|few
TGCGCCAGCAGCCAAGACAGGGGGCGCGGGACCCAGTACTTC
CASSQDRGRGTQYF
>TRBJ2-4|TRBV12-3/TRBV12-4|TRBD2|few
TGTGCCAGCAGTTTTTGGCTCCCCCCGCGGCTAGCGGGAGCGAAGGCCAAAAACATTCAGTACTTC
CASSFWLPPRLAGAKAKNIQYF
>TRBJ2-7|TRBV4-1|NA|few
TGCGCCAGCAGCCAAGTTACGGGGACCCGCTACGAGCAGTACTTC
CASSQVTGTRYEQYF
>TRBJ2-7|TRBV6-1|TRBD1|many
TGTGCCAGCAGTGAACACGGGACAGTTACCTACGAGCAGTACTTC
CASSEHGTVTYEQYF
>TRBJ1-1|TRBV7-9|TRBD1|few
TGTGCCAGCAGCTTTCCAGATCCTCGACAGGGGAACACTGAAGCTTTCTTT
CASSFPDPRQGNTEAFF
>TRBJ1-1|TRBV14|NA|few
TGTGCCAGCAGCCAAGATATGGGCCACCCCTGGTTCCCTCCTACAGCTTTCTTT
CASSQDMGHPWFPPTAFF
>TRBJ1-4|TRBV2|NA|NA
TGTGCCAGCAGTGTTAGGGGCATTTTGGGAGAAAAACTGTTTTTT
CASSVRGILGEKLFF
>TRBJ2-5|TRBV6-1|TRBD2|many
TGTGCCAGCAGTTCGGAGAGTAGCGGGAACGTCCAAGAGACCCAGTACTTC
CASSSESSGNVQETQYF
>TRBJ1-5|TRBV6-2/TRBV6-3|NA|few
TGTGCCTCAGGCGGGGTTGGGTATAGCAATCAGCCCCAGCATTTT
CASGGVGYSNQPQHF
>TRBJ2-5|TRBV10-3|NA|NA
TGTGCCATCAGCGGAGTGATAACTAGTCCAGAGACCCAGTACTTC
CAISGVITSPETQYF
>TRBJ1-2|TRBV2|NA|NA
NA
CASSATSAQKYFGAGTPYGYTF
>TRBJ1-1|TRBV7-9|NA|many
TGTGCCAGCAGCCACCTATGGGGAGAAATGAACACTGAAGCTTTCTTT
CASSHLWGEMNTEAFF
>TRBJ2-7|TRBV7-9|NA|many
TGTGCCAGCAGCCAAGTCCTGAAGGGGTACGAGCAGTACTTC
CASSQVLKGYEQYF
>TRBJ1-1|TRBV2|NA|many
TGTGCCAGCAGTGCCCGGGTTCCTAAGGGCACTGAAGCTTTCTTT
CASSARVPKGTEAFF
>TRBJ1-1|TRBV2|TRBD1|many
TGTGCCAGCAGTCGGGACAGGGTAAGGTCTGAAGCTTTCTTT
CASSRDRVRSEAFF
>TRBJ1-5|TRBV2|TRBD1|NA
TGTGCCAGCAGTGGGGACAGTGATTATCAGCCCCAGCATTTT
CASSGDSDYQPQHF
>TRBJ2-7|TRBV12-3/TRBV12-4|NA|many
TGTGCCAGCAGTTTAGGGCACGGTCCTTACAGCACCTACGAGCAGTACTTC
CASSLGHGPYSTYEQYF
>TRBJ2-1|TRBV4-3|TRBD2|few
TGCGCCAGCAGCCAAGATCCTCCCGGGACTAGCGGATACAATGAGCAGTTCTTC
CASSQDPPGTSGYNEQFF
>TRBJ2-3|TRBV28|TRBD2|many
TGTGCCAGCACCCTACGCACTAGCGGGAACCAAGATACGCAGTATTTT
CASTLRTSGNQDTQYF
>TRBJ2-4|TRBV28|NA|many
TGTGCCAGCAGACAGGGATCGGCCAAAAACATTCAGTACTTC
CASRQGSAKNIQYF
>TRBJ2-2|TRBV11-3|TRBD2|many
TGTGCCAGCAGCTCGCGATGGGGGAGTCTAGCGGCCGTGGCCGGGGAGCTGTTTTTT
CASSSRWGSLAAVAGELFF
>TRBJ2-7|TRBV12-3/TRBV12-4|NA|NA
TGTGCCAGCAGTTTAGGCAGGGGTGCGAACGAGCAGTACTTC
CASSLGRGANEQYF